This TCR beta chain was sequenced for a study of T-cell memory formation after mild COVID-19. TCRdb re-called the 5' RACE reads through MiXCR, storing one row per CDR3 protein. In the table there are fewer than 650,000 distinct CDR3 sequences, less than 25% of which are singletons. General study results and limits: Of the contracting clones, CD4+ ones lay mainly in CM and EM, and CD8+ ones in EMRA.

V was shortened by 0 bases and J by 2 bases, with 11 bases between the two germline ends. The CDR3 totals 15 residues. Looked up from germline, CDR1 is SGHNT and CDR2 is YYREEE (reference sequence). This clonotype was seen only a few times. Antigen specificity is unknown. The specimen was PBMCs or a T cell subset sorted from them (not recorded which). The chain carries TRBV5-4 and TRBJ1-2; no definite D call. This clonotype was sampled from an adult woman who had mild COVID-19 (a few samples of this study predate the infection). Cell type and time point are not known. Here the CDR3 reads CASSLASGLNYGYTF. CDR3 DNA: TGTGCCAGCAGCTTGGCCTCCGGGTTAAACTATGGCTACACCTTC.